This T cell receptor (beta chain) derives from a study of blood T cell repertoires in COVID-19. Looking at the study overall: There were acute and convalescent COVID-19 samples, and they came from the United States, Italy and Spain. PBMCs, B-cell-depleted T cells, or T cells provided the cDNA or gDNA that made up the material.

Only a few counts were recorded for this clone. Libraries were prepared by immunoSEQ multiplex PCR; TCRdb keeps only in-frame clonotypes and omits some of them. The data contain about 99,000 clones, roughly 80% of them singletons. Germline V gene data show CDR1 as SNHLY and CDR2 as FYNNEI. The ends were cut back, 6 bases at V and 7 bases at J, with 15 bases in the middle. CDR3 length: 13 residues. Sequencing input: peripheral blood. The chain joins TRBV2 to TRBJ1-2, with D unresolved. This sequence originates from a woman aged 80 or over with active or convalescent COVID-19. The CDR3 nucleotides read TGTGCCAGCAGAACGAGGGAGGTTAGTGGCTACACCTTC. It encodes CASRTREVSGYTF.